One sample yielded the 32 T cell receptor beta chains listed below, sequenced in a study of metastatic and nonmetastatic thyroid tumors (dated by TCRdb to the early 2020s). Before undergoing thyroid surgery, none of the patients had been given any kind of treatment. Library generation was performed with PCR. This sample was sequenced with an Illumina HiSeq 4000. TCRdb passed the public sequencing reads through fastp at Q25 and MiXCR, retaining productive beta sequences. For this sample the table gives tens of thousands of clones, of which approximately 51% were detected only once. The ten largest clones capture about 24% of the sample. Sequenced input: tumor tissue. These receptors were collected from a male donor with papillary thyroid cancer or a benign thyroid nodule (not recorded which). Some clones in this sample may be carry-over from other donors' samples.

V is TRBV20-1 and J is TRBJ1-4; TRBD1 might be the D (5 bases). CDR1 is DFQATT, CDR2 SNEGSKA, per germline (reference sequence). The germline V and J ends were trimmed by 0 bases and 7 bases, with 12 bases remaining between them. The CDR3 extends over 14 amino acids. This CDR3 reads CSARDLWGPEKLFF. In DNA form, the CDR3 reads TGCAGTGCTAGAGATTTGTGGGGACCTGAAAAACTGTTTTTT.

The V call is TRBV4-1, the J call TRBJ2-7, with D perhaps matching TRBD1 or TRBD2 (5 bases each). The CDR3 spans 18 residues. CDR1 is MGHRA and CDR2 is YSYEKL in the germline V gene. The germline V and J ends were trimmed by 0 bases and 3 bases, with 21 bases remaining between them. CDR3 amino acids: CASSQDSPTEGLGYEQYF. In nucleotides, the CDR3 is TGCGCCAGCAGCCAAGATTCGCCGACAGAGGGTCTGGGCTACGAGCAGTACTTC.

The chain joins TRBV5-1 to TRBJ2-3, with 9 bases that match TRBD1. The CDR3 is made up of 16 amino acids. Germline V gives CDR1 SGHRS, CDR2 YFSETQ. V lost 4 bases, J lost 3 bases, and 9 bases stayed unmatched. CDR3 coding DNA: TGCGCCAGCAGCCCCCCCCGACAGGGGGGAACAGATACGCAGTATTTT. Its translation: CASSPPRQGGTDTQYF.

This clone was counted between two and nine times. The chain uses TRBV4-2 and TRBJ2-7, with a weak D call TRBD1 (6 bases). There are 16 residues in the CDR3. Trimming removed 0 bases at V and 3 bases at J, with 15 bases between. Germline V gene lookup returns CDR1 LGHNA and CDR2 YNFKEQ. The CDR3 loop reads CASSQEIRGANYEQYF. CDR3 nucleotides: TGTGCCAGCAGCCAAGAAATCAGGGGAGCGAACTACGAGCAGTACTTC.

This chain uses TRBV20-1 with TRBJ2-1; 7 bases map to TRBD2. With 5 bases clipped from V and 8 bases from J, the junction kept 12 bases outside the gene matches. Germline V gene lookup returns CDR1 DFQATT and CDR2 SNEGSKA (reference sequence). The CDR3 loop spans 14 amino acids. The CDR3 DNA reads TGCAGTGCTTACAAGCGGGACTCCTCCGATGAGCAGTTCTTC. This gives the protein CSAYKRDSSDEQFF.

The chain links TRBV20-1 to TRBJ2-3; unclear D gene. Between the trimmed V and J ends, which lost 3 bases and 6 bases, there was a span of 16 bases. This CDR3 is 14 amino acids long. Germline V lookup: CDR1 DFQATT, CDR2 SNEGSKA (reference sequence). The DNA of the CDR3 is TGCAGTGCTAGGACCGCAATGGAATCTGATACGCAGTATTTT. Encoded protein: CSARTAMESDTQYF.

The chain links TRBV3-1 to TRBJ2-2; a weak D match, TRBD2 (6 bases). V lost 3 bases and J 4 bases, leaving 12 bases between the germline ends. The CDR3 loop spans 15 amino acids. CDR1 is LGHDT and CDR2 is YNNKEL in the germline V gene (reference sequence). The CDR3 nucleotides read TGTGCCAGCAGCCATTCGGGACTTAGCACCGGGGAGCTGTTTTTT. Its translation is CASSHSGLSTGELFF.

The chain carries TRBV5-1 and TRBJ1-1; D remains unclear. V lost 0 bases, J lost 2 bases, and 11 bases lay in between. The CDR3 loop spans 15 amino acids. CDR1 and CDR2 (germline): SGHRS, YFSETQ. CDR3 in amino acids: CASSLASSSNTEAFF. The CDR3 DNA reads as TGCGCCAGCAGCTTGGCATCCAGTTCAAACACTGAAGCTTTCTTT.

In this sample, this clone turned up a few times. This chain links TRBV15 with TRBJ2-4; 9 bases are shared with TRBD2. Germline assignment: CDR1 LNHNV and CDR2 YYDKDF (reference sequence). The CDR3 covers 17 residues. Germline trimming cut 4 bases from V and 0 bases from J; bases unmatched to any gene: 7. CDR3 protein: CATSKGAGGIAKNIQYF. The CDR3 DNA sequence: TGTGCCACCAGCAAAGGAGCGGGGGGCATAGCCAAAAACATTCAGTACTTC.

This clone was observed a handful of times. V and J are TRBV12-3 or TRBV12-4 and TRBJ1-1; no firm D call. The ends were cut back, 3 bases at V and 1 base at J, with 3 bases in the middle. CDR3 length equals 12 residues. The DNA for the CDR3 is TGTGCCAGCAGTTTTGGGAACACTGAAGCTTTCTTT. This codes for CASSFGNTEAFF.

The chain recombines TRBV20-1 with TRBJ1-5, with D hard to call. This CDR3 comprises 14 residues. Per germline, CDR1 DFQATT and CDR2 SNEGSKA (reference sequence). V lost 3 bases, J lost 2 bases, and 11 bases lay in between. CDR3 loop: CSASYHGGNQPQHF. The CDR3 coding sequence is TGCAGTGCTAGCTACCACGGGGGCAATCAGCCCCAGCATTTT.

The chain couples TRBV19 to TRBJ1-5, with 7 bases lining up with TRBD1. J lost 6 bases, V lost 4 bases, and 6 bases had no gene match. The CDR3 totals 14 residues. The germline V gene encodes CDR1 LNHDA and CDR2 SQIVND (reference sequence). The CDR3 DNA reads TGTGCCAGTAGTACGGACAGGCTGGGTCAGCCCCAGCATTTT. Translation gives CASSTDRLGQPQHF.

About this clone itself: The junction and the germline gene differ at one end; a read error may be behind it. This chain uses TRBV19 with TRBJ2-1, with a weak D call TRBD2 (6 bases). CDR3 length: 18 residues. The germline CDR1 and CDR2 sequences are LNHDA and SQIVND (reference sequence). The CDR3: CSSSNGGTLRWMGTEQFF. In nucleotides, the CDR3 is TGTTCCAGTAGCAATGGTGGGACTCTACGCTGGATGGGTACTGAGCAGTTCTTC.

This chain uses TRBV28 with TRBJ2-6, with D perhaps matching TRBD2 (6 bases). V was trimmed by 6 bases and J by 4 bases, leaving 19 bases between them. Germline V gene lookup returns CDR1 MDHEN and CDR2 SYDVKM. The CDR3 runs to 17 residues. The CDR3 DNA sequence: TGTGCCAGCAGATCGTTAGCGGTACCCTCCGGGGCCAACGTCCTGACTTTC. Its protein is CASRSLAVPSGANVLTF.

The chain employs TRBV30 and TRBJ1-1; D is uncertain. CDR3 length equals 11 residues. Germline CDR1 GTSNPN, CDR2 SVGIG (reference sequence). The ends were cut back, 1 base at V and 5 bases at J, with 5 bases in the middle. The CDR3 DNA reads TGTGCCTGGAGTGGGCGGACTGAAGCTTTCTTT. Its protein product is CAWSGRTEAFF.

The chain uses TRBV11-3 and TRBJ2-1, with 8 bases aligning to TRBD1. Germline values: CDR1 SGHNT, CDR2 YENEEA. Unmatched junction bases numbered 9, after V lost 4 bases and J lost 10 bases. CDR3 length equals 14 residues. The CDR3 here is CASSSGQGQAEQFF. The CDR3 coding sequence is TGTGCCAGCAGCTCCGGACAGGGCCAGGCGGAGCAGTTCTTC.

Of note for this clone: One junction end does not reproduce the germline sequence, and a read error may be involved. The chain links TRBV27 to TRBJ1-1; no reliable D call. The CDR3 has 13 residues. The germline V gene has CDR1 MNHEY and CDR2 SMNVEV (reference sequence). CDR3 sequence: CASSLRGHTEALF. DNA for the CDR3: TGTGCCAGCAGTTTAAGAGGGCACACTGAAGCTCTCTTT.

This sequence joins TRBV12-3 or TRBV12-4 and TRBJ2-7; either TRBD1 or TRBD2 may fit D (6 bases each). The CDR3 extends over 12 amino acids. The germline V and J ends were trimmed by 3 bases and 10 bases, with 13 bases remaining between them. In DNA, the CDR3 is TGTGCCAGCAGTTTCTCCCGGGGGCCTCAGTACTTC. Its protein product is CASSFSRGPQYF.

This clone occurred once. The chain joins TRBV18 to TRBJ1-6; 11 bases align to TRBD1. J was trimmed by 8 bases and V by 4 bases; bases with no gene match: 7. From germline, CDR1 is KGHSH and CDR2 LQKENI. This CDR3 region has 16 residues. The DNA of the CDR3 is TGTGCCAGCTCACGTACGCAGGGACAGGGGGATTCACCCCTCCACTTT. This sequence encodes CASSRTQGQGDSPLHF.

The rearrangement uses TRBV28 and TRBJ1-1; a possible D gene is TRBD1 (5 bases). Germline lookup yields CDR1 MDHEN and CDR2 SYDVKM. V lost 4 bases and J 5 bases, leaving 14 bases between the germline ends. This CDR3 is built from 14 residues. Here the CDR3 DNA reads TGTGCCAGCAGTTCCCCAGGGAGTCGGACTGAAGCTTTCTTT. This gives the protein CASSSPGSRTEAFF.

The sample holds a few counts of this clone. The V call is TRBV25-1, the J call TRBJ2-7; the D is unclear. Germline CDR1 MGHDK, CDR2 SYGVNS. Trimming left V 8 bases short and J 3 bases short, with 8 bases between. This CDR3 has 11 residues. Here the CDR3 reads CASAINYEQYF. Written as DNA, the CDR3 is TGTGCCAGCGCCATTAACTACGAGCAGTACTTC.

In this sample, this clone turned up many times. This may stem from a read error, because a much larger clone lies one nucleotide away. Different DNA sequences within this sample yield the same CDR3. This chain joins TRBV3-1 and TRBJ2-1; 7 bases fit TRBD2. The CDR3 is made up of 13 amino acids. Germline V gene sequence: CDR1 LGHDT, CDR2 YNNKEL (reference sequence). CDR3 sequence reads: CASSQRDYNEQFF. CDR3 sequence (DNA): TGTGCCAGCAGCCAAAGGGACTACAATGAGCAATTCTTC.

This clone has more than one count but fewer than ten. The rearrangement joins TRBV20-1 to TRBJ2-2; no clear D. V shed 1 base and J shed 1 base, with 7 bases lying between them. Germline V gives CDR1 DFQATT, CDR2 SNEGSKA (reference sequence). CDR3 length equals 14 residues. The CDR3 DNA reads TGCAGTGCTAGAGTGTCCCTGAACACCGGGGAGCTGTTTTTT. It encodes CSARVSLNTGELFF.

V and J are TRBV20-1 and TRBJ1-1, with TRBD1 matching 8 bases. J gave up 0 bases and V 3 bases, and 6 bases lay outside the gene matches. CDR3 length equals 15 residues. Germline V gene data show CDR1 as DFQATT and CDR2 as SNEGSKA (reference sequence). This CDR3 is CSASTGQEMNTEAFF. CDR3 DNA sequence: TGCAGTGCTAGCACGGGACAGGAGATGAACACTGAAGCTTTCTTT.

The rearrangement links TRBV5-1 to TRBJ1-6; the match to TRBD1 covers 9 bases. V was pared by 4 bases and J by 9 bases, with 11 bases of the junction left unmatched. Germline V CDR1 and CDR2: SGHRS, YFSETQ. This CDR3 is built from 16 residues. DNA for the CDR3: TGCGCCAGCAGCCGATCTCCCGGGACAGGGCCTTCACCCCTCCACTTT. Translating it yields CASSRSPGTGPSPLHF.

The chain employs TRBV19 and TRBJ2-7; 7 nucleotides match TRBD2. This CDR3 has 13 residues. V trimming: 6 bases; J trimming: 0 bases; junction bases outside the gene matches: 2. Germline loops: CDR1 LNHDA, CDR2 SQIVND (reference sequence). The CDR3 protein is CASRGGNSYEQYF. The CDR3 bases are TGTGCCAGTAGGGGGGGGAACTCCTACGAGCAGTACTTC. The entire variable domain, with the rest obtained from reference TRBV19 and TRBJ2-7, is as follows: DGGITQSPKYLFRKEGQNVTLSCEQNLNHDAMYWYRQDPGQGLRLIYYSQIVNDFQKGDIAEGYSVSREKKESFPLTVTSAQKNPTAFYLCASRGGNSYEQYFGPGTRLTVT.

This clone showed up just a few times. The gene calls are TRBV6-2 or TRBV6-3 and TRBJ1-6; unclear D gene. Germline values: CDR1 MNHEY, CDR2 SVGEGT. The V end was cut by 7 bases, the J end by 9 bases, with 13 bases between. This CDR3 has 13 residues. The CDR3 loop is CASTLRGSSPLHF. As DNA, the CDR3 is TGTGCCAGCACCCTACGGGGAAGTTCACCCCTCCACTTT.

This clone was detected a few times. The chain recombines TRBV6-5 with TRBJ1-2; D may be TRBD1 (6 bases). Trimming stripped 7 bases from V and 14 bases from J, with 23 bases between. Germline V gene sequence: CDR1 MNHEY, CDR2 SVGAGI. The CDR3 totals 13 residues. CDR3 DNA sequence: TGTGCCAGCACGTTAAGGGAGGGCAGGGGCTGGACCTTC. Amino acid sequence: CASTLREGRGWTF.

CDR3 sequence: CASRTGGVAEAFF. CDR3 nucleotide sequence: TGTGCCAGCAGGACGGGAGGAGTGGCTGAAGCTTTCTTT. This chain links TRBV28 with TRBJ1-1; D gene unclear. CDR3 size: 13 residues. With 6 bases removed from V and 6 bases from J, the gap between germline ends came to 14 bases. Germline V gives CDR1 MDHEN, CDR2 SYDVKM.

The V gene is TRBV9, the J gene TRBJ1-3, with D uncertain. This CDR3 has 17 amino acids. The germline V gene has CDR1 SGDLS and CDR2 YYNGEE. V was clipped by 3 bases and J by 0 bases, with 16 bases between them. The CDR3: CASSGGEGRVSGNTIYF. In nucleotides, the CDR3 is TGTGCCAGCAGCGGGGGTGAGGGAAGGGTCTCTGGAAACACCATATATTTT.

This clone was observed a handful of times. This sequence joins TRBV19 and TRBJ2-7; weak D call: TRBD1 (6 bases). The CDR3 covers 14 residues. The ends were cut back, 4 bases at V and 4 bases at J, with 14 bases in the middle. Germline CDR1 is LNHDA and CDR2 is SQIVND (reference sequence). This chain's CDR3 is CASSNAGTPYEQYF. The CDR3 DNA sequence: TGTGCCAGTAGTAATGCCGGGACACCATACGAGCAGTACTTC.

This rearrangement joins TRBV7-2 to TRBJ1-5, with D tentatively TRBD1 (5 bases). The CDR3 spans 13 residues. V lost 6 bases and J 3 bases, leaving 9 bases between the germline ends. The germline V gene encodes CDR1 SGHTA and CDR2 FQGNSA. The CDR3 reads CASSSGLNQPQHF. CDR3 in DNA: TGTGCCAGCAGTTCAGGGCTCAATCAGCCCCAGCATTTT.